Listed below are T cell receptor beta chains from one sample, sequenced in a study of T cell responses to AZD1222 COVID-19 vaccine. The method was immunoSEQ multiplex PCR; TCRdb's version includes in-frame clones alone and lacks a portion of them. The sample lists approximately 150,000 clones; 90% were seen once. This sample comprised peripheral blood, obtained 28 days after the second AZD1222 dose. These receptors originate from an adult who received the AZD1222 COVID-19 vaccine. CDR3s include the opening cysteine and the closing phenylalanine or tryptophan. D genes are given only for firm matches. Where a row states a size, it is once, few, many or the class of an expanded clone; other rows omit it.

D	V	size	J	CDR3	DNA
TRBD1	TRBV6-5	.	TRBJ1-5	CASSTGQGGNQPQHF	TGTGCCAGCAGCACGGGACAGGGTGGGAATCAGCCCCAGCATTTT
TRBD1	TRBV9	few	TRBJ1-1	CASSVATGGSPEAFF	TGTGCCAGCAGCGTAGCTACAGGGGGTAGCCCTGAAGCTTTCTTT
.	TRBV6-5	.	TRBJ1-4	CASSYRLASTNEKLFF	TGTGCCAGCAGTTACAGGTTGGCCAGCACTAATGAAAAACTGTTTTTT
TRBD2	TRBV28	once	TRBJ2-7	CASSLPGGPWEQYF	TGTGCCAGCAGTTTACCGGGAGGGCCCTGGGAGCAGTACTTC
.	TRBV11-3	.	TRBJ2-7	CASSPGEGGSYEQYF	TGTGCCAGCAGCCCCGGAGAGGGCGGCTCCTACGAGCAGTACTTC
.	TRBV30	.	TRBJ1-2	CAWTGAYGYTF	TGTGCCTGGACAGGGGCTTATGGCTACACCTTC
.	TRBV7-2	.	TRBJ1-5	CASSLVLSSNQPQHF	TGTGCCAGCAGCTTAGTTTTGAGTAGCAATCAGCCCCAGCATTTT
.	TRBV6-1	.	TRBJ1-5	CASSEAGGPRPQHF	TGTGCCAGCAGTGAAGCAGGGGGGCCTCGGCCCCAGCATTTT
.	TRBV7-3	.	TRBJ1-2	CASRPNPGIDGYTF	TGTGCCAGCAGACCAAACCCGGGGATTGATGGCTACACCTTC
.	TRBV18	.	TRBJ1-5	CASSPQRGTEDNQPQHF	TGTGCCAGCTCACCACAACGTGGGACGGAAGACAATCAGCCCCAGCATTTT
.	TRBV6-5	.	TRBJ2-5	CASRLQGGDATQYF	TGTGCCAGCAGATTACAGGGGGGGGACGCGACCCAGTACTTC
.	TRBV12-3/TRBV12-4	.	TRBJ2-1	CASSLRNEQFF	TGTGCCAGCAGTTTACGCAATGAGCAGTTCTTC
.	TRBV11-2	.	TRBJ1-5	CASSLGHGNQPQHF	TGTGCCAGCAGCTTAGGGCACGGGAATCAGCCCCAGCATTTT
.	TRBV5-1	.	TRBJ1-1	CASSLTLDRKAFF	TGCGCCAGCAGCTTGACCCTAGACAGGAAAGCTTTCTTT
TRBD1	TRBV7-2	.	TRBJ2-1	CASSLTSGTGVSYNEQFF	TGTGCCAGCAGTTTAACCTCCGGGACAGGGGTTTCCTACAATGAGCAGTTCTTC
TRBD1	TRBV6-2/TRBV6-3	.	TRBJ2-7	CASSYSPAWQGAHEQYF	TGTGCCAGCAGTTACTCACCCGCGTGGCAGGGGGCTCATGAGCAGTACTTC
TRBD1	TRBV6-2/TRBV6-3	.	TRBJ2-4	CASSWTDRELLLAKNIQYF	TGTGCCAGCAGTTGGACGGACAGGGAACTATTATTAGCCAAAAACATTCAGTACTTC
.	TRBV28	.	TRBJ1-2	CASSVPGSRYGYTF	TGTGCCAGCAGCGTTCCAGGATCTCGCTATGGCTACACCTTC
.	TRBV7-9	.	TRBJ2-1	CASSFLNNEQFF	TGTGCCAGCAGCTTCCTGAACAATGAGCAGTTCTTC
TRBD1	TRBV30	.	TRBJ1-2	CAWSPDRGGGYTF	TGTGCCTGGAGTCCCGACAGGGGGGGTGGCTACACCTTC
.	TRBV5-8	.	TRBJ1-5	CASSYGQSNQPQHF	TGTGCCAGCAGCTATGGACAGAGTAATCAGCCCCAGCATTTT
.	TRBV10-1	.	TRBJ1-5	CAGSESRSLGYSNQPQHF	TGCGCCGGCAGTGAGTCGCGGAGTCTCGGGTATAGCAATCAGCCCCAGCATTTT
.	TRBV18	few	TRBJ2-2	CASSPPTVTGELFF	TGTGCCAGCTCACCACCGACGGTAACCGGGGAGCTGTTTTTT
.	TRBV5-5	.	TRBJ1-4	CASTLLQGIQNEKLFF	TGTGCCAGCACCCTACTACAGGGAATTCAGAATGAAAAACTGTTTTTT
TRBD2	TRBV5-1	.	TRBJ2-1	CASSPQTSGAFYNEQFF	TGCGCCAGCAGCCCCCAGACTAGCGGGGCCTTTTACAATGAGCAGTTCTTC
TRBD1	TRBV6-1	.	TRBJ1-5	CASSEVGTGNQPQHF	TGTGCCAGCAGTGAAGTGGGGACAGGGAATCAGCCCCAGCATTTT
.	TRBV28	.	TRBJ1-4	CASSFGTLGEKLFF	TGTGCCAGCAGTTTCGGGACTCTGGGGGAAAAACTGTTTTTT
TRBD1	TRBV6-5	once	TRBJ1-1	CASSTGVVRTEAFF	TGTGCCAGCAGTACAGGGGTTGTAAGGACTGAAGCTTTCTTT
.	TRBV6-5	.	TRBJ1-1	CASSYLSRNTEAFF	TGTGCCAGCAGTTACCTCAGCAGGAACACTGAAGCTTTCTTT
.	TRBV11-3	.	TRBJ1-1	CASSLDSRENTEAFF	TGTGCCAGCAGCTTAGATAGCAGGGAGAACACTGAAGCTTTCTTT
.	TRBV30	.	TRBJ2-2	CAWSVLLGGELFF	TGTGCCTGGAGTGTTCTATTGGGCGGGGAGCTGTTTTTT
.	TRBV5-1	.	TRBJ2-2	CASSLAPQGSNTGELFF	TGCGCCAGCAGCTTGGCTCCCCAGGGGTCGAACACCGGGGAGCTGTTTTTT
.	TRBV6-5	.	TRBJ1-6	CASSYSSEGRSPLHF	TGTGCCAGCAGTTACTCGAGTGAGGGAAGGTCACCCCTCCACTTT
TRBD1	TRBV28	.	TRBJ2-1	CASSIQTGGNFF	TGTGCCAGCAGTATCCAGACAGGGGGCAATTTCTTC
.	TRBV7-9	.	TRBJ1-1	CASSFGQSNTEAFF	TGTGCCAGCAGCTTCGGACAGTCTAACACTGAAGCTTTCTTT
TRBD2	TRBV7-2	.	TRBJ2-1	CASSLGSSGHNEQFF	TGTGCCAGCAGCTTGGGCTCTAGCGGGCACAATGAGCAGTTCTTC
.	TRBV9	.	TRBJ2-7	CASSPRAGRVYEQYF	TGTGCCAGCAGCCCCAGGGCAGGGCGGGTCTACGAGCAGTACTTC
.	TRBV2	.	TRBJ1-1	CASSAETNTEAFF	TGTGCCAGCAGTGCAGAGACGAACACTGAAGCTTTCTTT
TRBD2	TRBV2	.	TRBJ2-1	CASKASGALVGEQFF	TGTGCCAGCAAAGCTAGCGGGGCCCTTGTGGGTGAGCAGTTCTTC
TRBD1	TRBV5-8	.	TRBJ1-4	CASSSTGSFNEKLFF	TGTGCCAGCAGCTCGACAGGGTCCTTTAATGAAAAACTGTTTTTT
.	TRBV4-2	.	TRBJ2-1	CASSQEGDTYNEQFF	TGTGCCAGCAGCCAAGAAGGGGATACCTACAATGAGCAGTTCTTC
TRBD2	TRBV14	.	TRBJ2-1	CASSQVTGGRGEQFF	TGTGCCAGCAGCCAAGTAACGGGAGGGCGGGGTGAGCAGTTCTTC
.	TRBV6-5	once	TRBJ1-3	CASSYSNSAGNTIYF	TGTGCCAGCAGTTACTCGAACTCTGCTGGAAACACCATATATTTT
.	TRBV3-1/TRBV3-2	.	TRBJ1-6	CASSQRAGQLNSPLHF	TGTGCCAGCAGCCAACGTGCAGGACAACTAAATTCACCCCTCCACTTT
.	TRBV5-1	.	TRBJ2-3	CASSSGARTDTQYF	TGCGCCAGCAGCTCGGGGGCCCGCACAGATACGCAGTATTTT
.	TRBV5-1	.	TRBJ2-7	CASSLEYGSLEQYF	TGCGCCAGCAGCCTGGAATACGGGAGCCTCGAGCAGTACTTC
TRBD2	TRBV10-2	.	TRBJ2-2	CASSPSLAGLTGELFF	TGCGCCAGCAGCCCCTCGCTAGCGGGATTGACCGGGGAGCTGTTTTTT
.	TRBV6-5	once	TRBJ2-1	CASSPEVTSEQFF	TGTGCCAGCAGCCCGGAGGTGACCAGTGAGCAGTTCTTC
.	TRBV28	once	TRBJ1-2	CAITRGTRNYGYTF	TGTGCCATCACTAGGGGGACACGGAACTATGGCTACACCTTC
.	TRBV6-2/TRBV6-3	.	TRBJ1-6	CASSYLSGSPLHF	TGTGCCAGCAGTTACTTGAGCGGTTCACCCCTCCACTTT
TRBD2	TRBV20-1	.	TRBJ2-5	CSASPLAGGETQYF	TGCAGTGCTAGTCCCCTAGCGGGAGGGGAGACCCAGTACTTC
.	TRBV5-1	.	TRBJ2-1	CASSFLGGSNEQFF	TGCGCCAGCAGCTTCTTGGGAGGATCCAATGAGCAGTTCTTC
.	TRBV27	.	TRBJ1-3	CASKRTNGNTIYF	TGTGCCAGCAAACGGACAAATGGAAACACCATATATTTT
.	TRBV30	.	TRBJ2-4	CAWSLPPNIQYF	TGTGCCTGGAGTCTACCCCCAAACATTCAGTACTTC
TRBD1	TRBV18	.	TRBJ1-1	CASSPGQGYEAFF	TGTGCCAGCTCGCCGGGACAGGGTTATGAAGCTTTCTTT